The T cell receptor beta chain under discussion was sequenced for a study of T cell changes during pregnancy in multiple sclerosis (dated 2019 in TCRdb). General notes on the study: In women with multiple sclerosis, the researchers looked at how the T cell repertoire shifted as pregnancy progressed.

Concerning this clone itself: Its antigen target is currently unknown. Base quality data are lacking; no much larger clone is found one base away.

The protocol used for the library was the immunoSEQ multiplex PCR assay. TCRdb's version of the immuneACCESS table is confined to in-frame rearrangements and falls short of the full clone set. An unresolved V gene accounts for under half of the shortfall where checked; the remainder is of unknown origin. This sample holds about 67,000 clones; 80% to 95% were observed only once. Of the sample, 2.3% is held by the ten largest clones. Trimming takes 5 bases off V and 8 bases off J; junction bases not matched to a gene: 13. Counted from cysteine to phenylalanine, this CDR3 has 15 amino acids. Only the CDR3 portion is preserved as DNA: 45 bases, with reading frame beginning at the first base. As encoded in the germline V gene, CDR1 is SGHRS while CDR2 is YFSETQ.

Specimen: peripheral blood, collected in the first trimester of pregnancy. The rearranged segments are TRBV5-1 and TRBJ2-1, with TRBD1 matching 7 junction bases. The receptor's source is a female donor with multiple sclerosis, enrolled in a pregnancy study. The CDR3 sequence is CASRPRQGIWDEQFF. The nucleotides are TGCGCCAGCAGGCCCCGACAGGGAATTTGGGATGAGCAGTTCTTC.